The rows below give T cell receptor beta chains drawn from one sample of a study of cytomegalovirus exposure and HLA in healthy donors. Some clones are missing from TCRdb's copy, which holds only in-frame ones; the method was immunoSEQ multiplex PCR. The sample lists about 93,000 clones, approximately 83% occurring once. The sample taken for sequencing was PBMCs. The receptor set was obtained from a man in his fifties in good health and CMV-seronegative. The CDR3 runs from the conserved cysteine through the conserved F or W. D genes are given only for firm matches. The size of a clone is reported for some rows only, either as once, few or many, or as a class for expanded clones.

v_call	clone_size	d_call	j_call	cdr3_nt	cdr3_aa
TRBV7-9	.	TRBD2	TRBJ2-7	TGTGCCAGCAGCTTAGTAGCGGGAGTCTACGAGCAGTACTTC	CASSLVAGVYEQYF
TRBV30	.	TRBD1	TRBJ2-7	TGTGCCTGGAGTGTGGGACAGGGTACCTACGAGCAGTACTTC	CAWSVGQGTYEQYF
TRBV2	.	TRBD1	TRBJ1-5	TGTGCCAGCAGTAACGCAGGGGGGCAGCCCCAGCATTTT	CASSNAGGQPQHF
TRBV7-6	.	TRBD2	TRBJ2-1	TGTGCCAGCAGCTTGTTAGCGGGGAACAATGAGCAGTTCTTC	CASSLLAGNNEQFF
TRBV18	.	TRBD2	TRBJ2-3	TGTGCCAGCTCACCCAATCAAGGGACTAGCGGGTTCGATACGCAGTATTTT	CASSPNQGTSGFDTQYF
TRBV30	.	TRBD2	TRBJ2-3	TGTGCCTGGAGTGTACGTGGGGGGGGGACAGATACGCAGTATTTT	CAWSVRGGGTDTQYF
TRBV7-2	.	TRBD2	TRBJ2-7	TGTGCCAGCACCCTGGGACTAGCGGAATACTACGAGCAGTACTTC	CASTLGLAEYYEQYF
TRBV15	.	.	TRBJ2-5	TGTGCCACCAGCAGAGACCTGGTGAGGGAGACCCAGTACTTC	CATSRDLVRETQYF
TRBV6-5	.	TRBD1	TRBJ2-2	TGTGCCAGCAGTCGACAGGGGCCCTTGGGCGGGGAGCTGTTTTTT	CASSRQGPLGGELFF
TRBV10-3	.	TRBD2	TRBJ2-7	TGTGCCATCAGTGCGGGAGGACTTCTCTACGAGCAGTACTTC	CAISAGGLLYEQYF
TRBV19	.	TRBD2	TRBJ2-1	TGTGCCAGTAGTGATGTTATGACTAGCGGGGGCTACAATGAGCAGTTCTTC	CASSDVMTSGGYNEQFF
TRBV4-3	.	TRBD1	TRBJ2-6	TGCGCCAGCAGCCCCGCCGGGACAGTACCTGGGGCCAACGTCCTGACTTTC	CASSPAGTVPGANVLTF
TRBV27	.	.	TRBJ1-1	TGTGCCAGCAGTTTATCGATGGAGGCGAGGAACACTGAAGCTTTCTTT	CASSLSMEARNTEAFF
TRBV11-2	.	TRBD1	TRBJ2-1	TGTGCCAGCAGCTTATATGGGACAGGGACCTACAATGAGCAGTTCTTC	CASSLYGTGTYNEQFF
TRBV15	.	.	TRBJ1-2	TGTGCCACCAGCAGAGATCCAACGGGACTCTACACCTTC	CATSRDPTGLYTF
TRBV6-6	.	.	TRBJ1-5	TGTGCCAGCAGGGGTAGACAGGGCAATCAGCCCCAGCATTTT	CASRGRQGNQPQHF
TRBV30	.	TRBD1	TRBJ1-3	TGTGCCCGGACAGGACAGGTCGGAAACACCATATATTTT	CARTGQVGNTIYF
TRBV5-1	.	.	TRBJ2-3	TGCGCCAGCAGCTTGCCCAGGGCGTCTAGCACAGATACGCAGTATTTT	CASSLPRASSTDTQYF
TRBV7-9	.	.	TRBJ1-5	TGTGCCAGCAGCACCGGCGGGACGGGGAATCAGCCCCAGCATTTT	CASSTGGTGNQPQHF
TRBV29-1	.	TRBD2	TRBJ2-7	TGCAGCGCCCGAGGTCTAGCGGGAGAGTACGAGCAGTACTTC	CSARGLAGEYEQYF
TRBV28	.	TRBD1	TRBJ1-2	TGTGCCAGCAGCAGTTGGACAGGGGGCTATGGCTACACCTTC	CASSSWTGGYGYTF
TRBV4-1	once	.	TRBJ2-2	TGCGCCAGCAAACCGACACCCTCTTTGGGAGGACGGACCGGGGAGCTGTTTTTT	CASKPTPSLGGRTGELFF
TRBV7-9	once	.	TRBJ2-7	TGTTCCAGCAGCTTAATGTCGGCTAGTCGTGCCTACGAGCAGTACTTC	CSSSLMSASRAYEQYF
TRBV7-2	.	.	TRBJ2-5	TGTGCCAGCCGATGGGGGCCCACCCAGTACTTC	CASRWGPTQYF
TRBV5-1	once	TRBD1	TRBJ1-1	TGCGCCAGCAGCTCAACAGGGGGCTACACTGAAGCTTTCTTT	CASSSTGGYTEAFF
TRBV18	.	TRBD1	TRBJ2-2	TGTGCCAGCTCACCTCCGACAGGGCCCACCGGGGAGCTGTTTTTT	CASSPPTGPTGELFF
TRBV19	.	.	TRBJ2-3	TGTGCCAGTACCCTCGCCCCAGGGACAGATACGCAGTATTTT	CASTLAPGTDTQYF